This T cell receptor (beta chain) was captured in a study of T cells in Graves' hyperthyroidism and ophthalmopathy. This CDR3 spans 17 amino acids. In germline, CDR1 is MDHEN, CDR2 SYDVKM. The V and J ends lost 2 bases and 0 bases, in that order; junction bases with no gene match: 8. This clonotype was detected ten times or more. TCR beta CDR3 regions were amplified from RNA. In the first-round RT-PCR of the TCR CDR3, the HTBI primer set was used. One entry per CDR3 protein results from TCRdb running MiXCR on the multiplex PCR reads. The data contain roughly 750,000 distinct CDR3 sequences, approximately 16% of them singletons.

The chain uses TRBV28 and TRBJ2-5, with 8 bases that match TRBD2. This TCR was sampled from a man aged 18-30 years with Graves' hyperthyroidism. The specimen was blood. The CDR3 region is CASSLGEVAGNQETQYF. CDR3 sequence (DNA): TGTGCCAGCAGTTTAGGGGAGGTAGCGGGAAACCAAGAGACCCAGTACTTC.